This T cell receptor (beta chain) was profiled in a study of blood T cell repertoires in COVID-19. The overall study: There were acute and convalescent COVID-19 samples, and they came from the United States, Italy and Spain. Sources were T cells, B-cell-depleted T cells, or PBMCs; the material itself was cDNA or gDNA.

Methods used by the authors: Reference gene primer amplification yielded estimated nucleated cell counts. The repertoire was sequenced with immunoSEQ multiplex PCR; TCRdb's copy has only in-frame clones and lacks some. The V and J calls and clone size were taken over from that table, and D and trimming were inferred from the DNA. The data contain roughly 160,000 clones, 74% of them singletons. Sequenced input: peripheral blood. This receptor was identified in a woman of 80 years or more with acute or convalescent COVID-19.

CDR3 bases: TGTGCCTGGAACAGCCTACGGCACTATGGCTACACCTTC. The encoded protein is CAWNSLRHYGYTF. V and J are TRBV30 and TRBJ1-2; D ambiguous. CDR3 size: 13 residues. V was shortened by 4 bases and J by 3 bases, with 12 bases between the two germline ends. CDR1 is GTSNPN, CDR2 SVGIG, per germline (reference sequence).